The 31 T cell receptor beta chains presented below share a single source sample, sequenced in a study of blood T cell repertoires in COVID-19. Libraries were prepared by immunoSEQ multiplex PCR; TCRdb keeps only in-frame clonotypes and omits some of them. This table has 150,000 to 200,000 clones, roughly nine tenths appearing once. The sample taken for sequencing was peripheral blood. The origin of the receptors is an elderly woman in a cohort sampled during active or convalescent COVID-19.

The chain joins TRBV10-3 to TRBJ1-1, with 7 bases identical to TRBD1. The CDR3 contains 14 residues. Germline V gene data show CDR1 as ENHRY and CDR2 as SYGVKD. With V trimmed by 3 bases and J by 6 bases, 7 bases remained unmatched. CDR3 bases: TGTGCCATCAGTGAACGACAGGGTGGCCCTGAAGCTTTCTTT. Residues: CAISERQGGPEAFF.

The J gene is TRBJ1-4, the V gene TRBV21-1. TRBV21-1 is deemed a pseudogene. The CDR3 runs to 16 residues. The CDR3 here is CASSKEAGGGREKLFF. CDR3 nucleotides: TGTGCCAGCAGCAAAGAGGCGGGCGGAGGACGTGAAAAACTGTTTTTT.

The chain has TRBV6-5 and TRBJ1-2, with no clear D. V was shortened by 2 bases and J by 3 bases, with 10 bases between the two germline ends. Germline CDR1 MNHEY, CDR2 SVGAGI. The CDR3 runs to 14 residues. The DNA for the CDR3 is TGTGCCAGCAGTTACGTTCCCGGGTACTATGGCTACACCTTC. Its protein is CASSYVPGYYGYTF.

J is TRBJ2-5 and V is TRBV21-1; TRBD2, the table's D call, lacks a check against the DNA. TRBV21-1 represents a pseudogene. The CDR3 is 9 residues long. The CDR3 DNA is TGTGCCAGCTCCGGGACCCAGTACTTC. It yields the protein CASSGTQYF.

V is TRBV27 and J is TRBJ2-5; 11 bases agree with TRBD2. After removal of 10 bases from V and 5 bases from J, the junction contained 9 bases not matched to a gene. There are 14 residues in the CDR3. The germline V gene encodes CDR1 MNHEY and CDR2 SMNVEV (reference sequence). CDR3 amino acids: CATGTSGWGETQYF. CDR3 nucleotides: TGTGCCACCGGGACTAGCGGTTGGGGGGAGACCCAGTACTTC.

The chain employs TRBV18 and TRBJ1-2; D is uncertain. CDR1 KGHSH and CDR2 LQKENI come from the germline V gene. Trimming removed 3 bases from V and 4 bases from J, with 3 bases in between. There are 11 residues in the CDR3. CDR3 DNA: TGTGCCAGCTCACCGGCCTATGGCTACACCTTC. Its translation: CASSPAYGYTF.

The chain has TRBV5-1 and TRBJ2-3, with a tentative D call TRBD2 (5 bases). The CDR3 runs 15 residues. With 2 bases removed from V and 1 base from J, the gap between germline ends came to 11 bases. CDR1 and CDR2 from the germline V gene are SGHRS and YFSETQ. CDR3 protein: CASSFQAERTDTQYF. The CDR3, as DNA: TGCGCCAGCAGCTTTCAAGCGGAGCGCACAGATACGCAGTATTTT.

The J gene is TRBJ1-2, the V gene TRBV29-1, with D tentatively TRBD1 (6 bases). Trimming cost V 4 bases and J 0 bases, with 6 bases left between them. The CDR3 has 12 amino acids. Germline-derived CDR1 and CDR2 are SQVTM and ANQGSEA. The CDR3 loop is CSVGQANYGYTF. CDR3 nucleotide sequence: TGCAGCGTTGGACAGGCTAACTATGGCTACACCTTC.

The chain uses TRBV5-4 and TRBJ2-5, with TRBD1 identical over 8 bases. Germline V gene data show CDR1 as SGHNT and CDR2 as YYREEE (reference sequence). V dropped 2 bases and J dropped 3; count of bases not matched to a gene: 6. The CDR3 consists of 15 residues. DNA for the CDR3: TGTGCCAGCAGCTTACCTGGACAGGGCGAAGAGACCCAGTACTTC. Amino acid sequence: CASSLPGQGEETQYF.

In this sample, this clone turned up a few times. Since no conserved phenylalanine or tryptophan closes the CDR3, a read error is the likely cause. Because the CDR3's place on the DNA is in doubt, the DNA is left out and the CDR3 is given as listed by TCRdb. The chain joins TRBV7-9 to TRBJ2-7; TRBD1, the table's D call, was not compared with the DNA. Germline V lookup: CDR1 SEHNR, CDR2 FQNEAQ (reference sequence). 12 amino acids form the CDR3, both terminal residues included. The CDR3 region is CASSPQLQWGHA.

J is TRBJ1-5 and V is TRBV6-4; TRBD1 is a possible D gene (6 bases). CDR1 and CDR2 (germline): MRHNA, SNTAGT. V gave up 3 bases and J gave up 2 bases, with 11 bases separating them. The CDR3 sequence is 15 residues long. CDR3 residues: CASSETGSGNQPQHF. The CDR3 DNA reads as TGTGCCAGCAGTGAAACAGGGTCGGGCAATCAGCCCCAGCATTTT.

The genes are TRBV25-1 and TRBJ1-3, with D uncertain. The CDR3 length is 13 residues. The V and J ends lost 6 bases and 4 bases respectively, with 10 bases between them. Germline V lookup: CDR1 MGHDK, CDR2 SYGVNS. CDR3 amino acids: CASRAGSGNTIYF. Here the CDR3 DNA reads TGTGCCAGCAGAGCGGGTTCCGGAAACACCATATATTTT.

The chain is built from TRBV11-2 and TRBJ1-2; D possibly corresponds to TRBD1 (6 bases). The CDR3 has 14 residues. CDR1 SGHAT and CDR2 FQNNGV come from the germline V gene. Trimming left V 6 bases short and J 0 bases short, with 11 bases between. The CDR3 DNA reads TGTGCCAGCAGAACAGGGTTAGCTAACTATGGCTACACCTTC. The encoded protein is CASRTGLANYGYTF. Full variable domain (rest looked up from reference TRBV11-2 and TRBJ1-2): EAGVAQSPRYKIIEKRQSVAFWCNPISGHATLYWYQQILGQGPKLLIQFQNNGVVDDSQLPKDRFSAERLKGVDSTLKIQPAKLEDSAVYLCASRTGLANYGYTFGSGTRLTVV.

This rearrangement joins TRBV7-8 to TRBJ1-2; 8 bases fit TRBD1. V dropped 1 base and J dropped 4; count of bases not matched to a gene: 5. The CDR3 runs 15 residues. Germline V gene data show CDR1 as SGHVS and CDR2 as FQNEAQ. The CDR3: CASSLVAGGVYGYTF. The CDR3 DNA sequence: TGTGCCAGCAGCTTAGTGGCAGGGGGCGTCTATGGCTACACCTTC.

The CDR3 spells CATSGHGGALRDTQYF. Here the CDR3 DNA reads TGTGCCACCAGTGGTCATGGGGGGGCACTGCGGGATACGCAGTATTTT. This chain joins TRBV24-1 and TRBJ2-3, with a possible D match to TRBD2 (7 bases). This CDR3 has 16 residues. The V gene lost 5 bases and the J gene lost 6 bases, with 20 bases spanning the gap. Germline V gives CDR1 KGHDR, CDR2 SFDVKD.

This clone was seen a handful of times. This chain uses TRBV28 with TRBJ2-6; TRBD2 might be the D (6 bases). The V and J ends lost 11 bases and 0 bases respectively, with 26 bases between them. The length of the CDR3 is 19 residues. Germline lookup yields CDR1 MDHEN and CDR2 SYDVKM. The DNA for the CDR3 is TGTGCCGCCCGCGGGGCGAGGCAGCTAACCGTCTCTGGGGCCAACGTCCTGACTTTC. This sequence encodes CAARGARQLTVSGANVLTF.

In its sample, this clone was seen once. The rearrangement joins TRBV15 to TRBJ1-2; 8 bases align to TRBD1. This CDR3 contains 15 residues. CDR1 is LNHNV and CDR2 is YYDKDF in the germline V gene (reference sequence). V dropped 5 bases and J dropped 3; count of bases not matched to a gene: 8. In DNA, the CDR3 is TGTGCCACCAGCGGAACGGGACAGGATTACTATGGCTACACCTTC. It translates to CATSGTGQDYYGYTF.

The rearrangement links TRBV3-1 (or the pseudogene TRBV3-2) to TRBJ2-7, with 8 bases aligning to TRBD2. V shed 1 base, J shed 12 bases, and the junction held 8 bases outside the gene matches. CDR3 size: 13 residues. Germline CDR1 LGHDT, CDR2 YNNKEL (reference sequence). The CDR3 spells CASSQGAGGFRYF. CDR3 sequence (DNA): TGTGCCAGCAGCCAAGGCGCGGGGGGCTTCCGGTACTTC.

The chain carries TRBV12-2 and TRBJ2-1; TRBD2 is the table's D call and was not checked against the DNA. TRBV12-2 is reported as a pseudogene. The CDR3 runs to 17 residues. The CDR3 bases are TGTGCAAGTCGCTTGATACTAGCGGGGGGAACCTACAATGAGCAGTTCTTC. This translates into CASRLILAGGTYNEQFF.

The chain employs TRBV3-1 (or the pseudogene TRBV3-2) and TRBJ1-2; possibly TRBD1 for D (5 bases). The CDR3 has 14 residues. Per the germline V gene, CDR1 is LGHDT and CDR2 is YNNKEL (reference sequence). Trimming removed 0 bases from V and 7 bases from J, with 12 bases in between. CDR3 protein: CASSQEAGQAGYTF. The CDR3 nucleotides read TGTGCCAGCAGCCAAGAGGCAGGGCAGGCTGGCTACACCTTC.

The chain carries TRBV30 and TRBJ1-1; 7 bases fit TRBD1. In germline, CDR1 is GTSNPN, CDR2 SVGIG (reference sequence). The CDR3 has 12 amino acids. CDR3 in DNA: TGTGCTGGAGGGACAGCGAACACTGAAGCTTTCTTT. Residues: CAGGTANTEAFF. The variable domain in full, with the rest retrieved from reference TRBV30 and TRBJ1-1, is SQTIHQWPATLVQPVGSPLSLECTVEGTSNPNLYWYRQAAGRGLQLLFYSVGIGQISSEVPQNLSASRPQDRQFILSSKKLLLSDSGFYLCAGGTANTEAFFGQGTRLTVV.

A note on this clone: Other DNA sequences in the same sample also yield this CDR3. The rearrangement joins TRBV6-5 to TRBJ1-6; 8 positions match TRBD1. CDR3 length equals 14 residues. The germline gives CDR1 MNHEY, CDR2 SVGAGI. Trimming cost V 5 bases and J 6 bases; bases outside gene matches: 3. CDR3 nucleotides: TGTGCCAGCAGTCCTACAGGGGGTAATTCACCCCTCCACTTT. It specifies CASSPTGGNSPLHF.

Written as DNA, the CDR3 is TGCGCCAGCAGCCCGACAGGGGAAAGCTTTTTGCTGAATTCACCCCTCCACTTT. As protein: CASSPTGESFLLNSPLHF. The rearrangement links TRBV5-1 to TRBJ1-6; 8 bases map to TRBD1. The V gene's germline CDR1 is SGHRS and CDR2 YFSETQ. This CDR3 has 18 amino acids. Germline trimming cut 4 bases from V and 7 bases from J; bases unmatched to any gene: 16.

The chain is built from TRBV7-2 and TRBJ1-1; 7 bases fit TRBD1. This CDR3 has 16 residues. Trimming took 4 bases from V and 0 from J; bases not matched to a gene: 8. CDR1 is SGHTA and CDR2 is FQGNSA in the germline V gene. This CDR3 reads CASSSRKTGMNTEAFF. The CDR3 coding sequence is TGTGCCAGCAGCTCACGCAAGACAGGGATGAACACTGAAGCTTTCTTT.

This chain's CDR3 is CASSWTSGGRADTQYF. As DNA, the CDR3 is TGCGCCAGCAGCTGGACTAGCGGGGGGAGGGCAGATACGCAGTATTTT. V is TRBV5-1 and J is TRBJ2-3, with TRBD2 identical over 14 bases. V shed 3 bases and J 4 bases; nucleotides not matched to a gene: 4. CDR3 size: 16 residues. CDR1 and CDR2 from the germline V gene are SGHRS and YFSETQ. Full variable domain (missing parts from reference TRBV5-1 and TRBJ2-3): KAGVTQTPRYLIKTRGQQVTLSCSPISGHRSVSWYQQTPGQGLQFLFEYFSETQRNKGNFPGRFSGRQFSNSRSEMNVSTLELGDSALYLCASSWTSGGRADTQYFGPGTRLTVL.

The chain uses TRBV5-4 and TRBJ2-1, with 9 bases identical to TRBD2. V dropped 0 bases and J dropped 4; count of bases not matched to a gene: 5. The CDR3 has 16 residues. CDR1 is SGHNT, CDR2 YYREEE, per germline (reference sequence). The CDR3 loop is CASSLAERGVYNEQFF. Written as DNA, the CDR3 is TGTGCCAGCAGCTTGGCTGAGCGGGGGGTATACAATGAGCAGTTCTTC.

The chain recombines TRBV29-1 with TRBJ2-2, with 11 bases identical to TRBD2. CDR3 length: 15 amino acids. J was trimmed by 9 bases and V by 3 bases; bases with no gene match: 9. In germline, CDR1 is SQVTM, CDR2 ANQGSEA. CDR3 region: CSVDSGGGTARELFF. CDR3 DNA sequence: TGCAGCGTTGATAGCGGGGGGGGGACCGCGCGGGAGCTGTTTTTT.

V gene TRBV27 combines with J gene TRBJ2-7; a weak D match, TRBD1 (6 bases). The CDR3 is 15 residues long. Trimming left V 6 bases short and J 2 bases short, with 17 bases between. Germline assignment: CDR1 MNHEY and CDR2 SMNVEV (reference sequence). The CDR3 DNA sequence: TGTGCCAGCAGGGAATCGGGACACCTTACCTACGAGCAGTACTTC. Translating it yields CASRESGHLTYEQYF.

V and J are TRBV15 and TRBJ1-4; a weak D match, TRBD1 (6 bases). The CDR3 runs 18 residues. V lost 1 base to trimming and J lost 0 bases, with 15 bases between them. Germline values: CDR1 LNHNV, CDR2 YYDKDF (reference sequence). The CDR3 DNA reads as TGTGCCACCAGCAGAGTTGAGGGTGGGGGCACAACTAATGAAAAACTGTTTTTT. Amino acid sequence: CATSRVEGGGTTNEKLFF.

V is TRBV11-2 and J is TRBJ1-1; D may be TRBD1 (6 bases). V was cut by 5 bases and J by 0 bases, with 19 bases left in between. The CDR3 contains 17 residues. Germline lookup yields CDR1 SGHAT and CDR2 FQNNGV. CDR3 nucleotides: TGTGCCAGCAGCCCAAGGACAGTTAACCTCATGAACACTGAAGCTTTCTTT. This sequence encodes CASSPRTVNLMNTEAFF.

V and J are TRBV2 and TRBJ2-3, with a tentative D call TRBD2 (5 bases). Trimming took 4 bases from V and 0 from J, leaving 17 bases between them. Per germline, CDR1 SNHLY and CDR2 FYNNEI. CDR3 length: 17 residues. CDR3 region: CASSVSGDLTSTDTQYF. CDR3 nucleotides: TGTGCCAGCAGTGTATCCGGGGATTTAACTAGCACAGATACGCAGTATTTT.